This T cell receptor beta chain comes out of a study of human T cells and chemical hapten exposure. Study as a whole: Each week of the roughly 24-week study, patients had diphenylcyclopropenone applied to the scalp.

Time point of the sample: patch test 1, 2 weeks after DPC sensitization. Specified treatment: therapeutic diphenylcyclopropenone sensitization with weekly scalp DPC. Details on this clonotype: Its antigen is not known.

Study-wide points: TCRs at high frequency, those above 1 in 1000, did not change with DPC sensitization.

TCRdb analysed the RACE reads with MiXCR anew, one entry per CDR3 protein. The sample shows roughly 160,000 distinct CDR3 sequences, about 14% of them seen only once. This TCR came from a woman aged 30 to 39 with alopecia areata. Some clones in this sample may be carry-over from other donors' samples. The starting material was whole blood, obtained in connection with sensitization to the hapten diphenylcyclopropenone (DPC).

The CDR3 coding sequence is TGTGCCAGCAGCGCCCAGGGAGTAGAGACCCAGTACTTC. It translates to CASSAQGVETQYF. The chain carries TRBV9 and TRBJ2-5, with D perhaps assigned TRBD1 or TRBD2 (5 bases each). V was trimmed by 3 bases and J by 4 bases, leaving 10 bases between them. From germline, CDR1 is SGDLS and CDR2 YYNGEE. The CDR3 is 13 amino acids.